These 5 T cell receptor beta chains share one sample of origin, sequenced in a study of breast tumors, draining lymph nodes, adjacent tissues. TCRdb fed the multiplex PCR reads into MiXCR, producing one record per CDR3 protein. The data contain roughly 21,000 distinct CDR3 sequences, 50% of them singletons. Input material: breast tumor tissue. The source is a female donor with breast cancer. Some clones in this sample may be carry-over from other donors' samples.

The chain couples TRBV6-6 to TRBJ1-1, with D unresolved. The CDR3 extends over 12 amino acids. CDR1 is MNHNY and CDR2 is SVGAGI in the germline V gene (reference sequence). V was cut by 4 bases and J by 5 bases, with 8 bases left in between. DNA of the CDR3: TGTGCCAGCAGTTCGAGTGGGACTGAAGCTTTCTTT. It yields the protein CASSSSGTEAFF.

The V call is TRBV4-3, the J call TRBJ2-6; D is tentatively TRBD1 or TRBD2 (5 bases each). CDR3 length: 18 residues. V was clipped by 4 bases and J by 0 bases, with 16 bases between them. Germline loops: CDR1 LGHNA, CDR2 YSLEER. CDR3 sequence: CASSPGATVYSGANVLTF. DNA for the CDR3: TGCGCCAGCAGCCCCGGGGCTACCGTATACTCTGGGGCCAACGTCCTGACTTTC.

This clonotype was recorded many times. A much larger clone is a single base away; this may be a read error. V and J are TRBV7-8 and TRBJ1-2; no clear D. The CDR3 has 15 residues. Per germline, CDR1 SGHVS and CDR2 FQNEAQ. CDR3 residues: CASSLGIRSFSGYPF. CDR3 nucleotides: TGTGCCAGCAGCTTAGGTATCAGGTCCTTTTCCGGCTACCCCTTC.

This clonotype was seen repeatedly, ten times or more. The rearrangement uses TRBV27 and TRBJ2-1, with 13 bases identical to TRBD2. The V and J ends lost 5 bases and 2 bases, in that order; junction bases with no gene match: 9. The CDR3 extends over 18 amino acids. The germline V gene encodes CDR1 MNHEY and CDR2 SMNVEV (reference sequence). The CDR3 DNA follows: TGTGCCAGCAGTCCCTCTGGACTAGCGGGAGAGGCCTACAATGAGCAGTTCTTC. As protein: CASSPSGLAGEAYNEQFF.

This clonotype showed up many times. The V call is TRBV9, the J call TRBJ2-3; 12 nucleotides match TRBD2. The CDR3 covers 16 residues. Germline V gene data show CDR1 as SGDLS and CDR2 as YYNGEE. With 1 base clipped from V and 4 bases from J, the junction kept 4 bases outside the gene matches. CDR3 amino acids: CASSVTSGRFSDTQYF. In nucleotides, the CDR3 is TGTGCCAGCAGCGTAACTAGCGGGAGGTTCTCAGATACGCAGTATTTT.